These 20 T cell receptor beta chains were sequenced from one sample in a study of cytomegalovirus exposure and HLA in healthy donors. In the PCR, 60 Vbeta and 13 Jbeta primers were used. TCRdb's copy holds only in-frame clones and misses some; the assay was immunoSEQ multiplex PCR. This table has around 100,000 clones, roughly 80% appearing once. The source material was PBMCs. Receptors were obtained from a young man in good health and CMV-seropositive.

The rearrangement links TRBV29-1 to TRBJ2-3; maybe TRBD1 (5 bases). Germline CDR1 SQVTM, CDR2 ANQGSEA. Trimming removed 7 bases at V and 3 bases at J, with 11 bases between. There are 12 residues in the CDR3. The CDR3, as DNA: TGCAGCGAAACCCAGGGAACAGATACGCAGTATTTT. As protein: CSETQGTDTQYF.

This clone showed up just a few times. This rearrangement joins TRBV5-1 to TRBJ1-1, with D possibly being TRBD1 (6 bases). The CDR3 length is 17 residues. V dropped 2 bases and J dropped 0 bases, with 17 bases sitting between them. Germline CDR1 and CDR2: SGHRS and YFSETQ. CDR3 amino acids: CASSFWTAGRLNTEAFF. The CDR3, as DNA: TGCGCCAGCAGCTTCTGGACAGCCGGAAGGTTGAACACTGAAGCTTTCTTT.

The CDR3 sequence is CASSLGSGSYNEQFF. The DNA of the CDR3 is TGTGCCAGCAGCTTAGGAAGCGGGTCCTACAATGAGCAGTTCTTC. The chain has TRBV7-2 and TRBJ2-1; a weak D match, TRBD2 (6 bases). Looked up from germline, CDR1 is SGHTA and CDR2 is FQGNSA. The CDR3 consists of 15 residues. Trimming pared 1 base from V and 1 base from J, leaving 8 bases between. Looking up the rest from reference TRBV7-2 and TRBJ2-1 gives the full variable domain: GAGVSQSPSNKVTEKGKDVELRCDPISGHTALYWYRQSLGQGLEFLIYFQGNSAPDKSGLPSDRFSAERTGGSVSTLTIQRTQQEDSAVYLCASSLGSGSYNEQFFGPGTRLTVL.

This clone was detected a few times. V is TRBV5-4 and J is TRBJ2-3; TRBD2 aligns across 13 bases. CDR3 length: 17 residues. The germline V gene encodes CDR1 SGHNT and CDR2 YYREEE (reference sequence). V lost 0 bases, J lost 5 bases, and 6 bases stayed unmatched. The CDR3 sequence is CASSLGLAGGQGDTQYF. CDR3 DNA: TGTGCCAGCAGCTTGGGACTAGCGGGGGGCCAGGGAGATACGCAGTATTTT.

The chain joins TRBV29-1 to TRBJ2-7; TRBD1 agrees at 7 bases. The CDR3 runs to 13 residues. The V gene end was trimmed by 7 bases and the J gene end by 8 bases; junction bases not matched to a gene: 14. CDR1 is SQVTM, CDR2 ANQGSEA, per germline. This CDR3 is CSALTGTVRKQYF. Here the CDR3 DNA reads TGCAGCGCTCTGACAGGGACGGTAAGGAAGCAGTACTTC.

As regards this clone: Sequence at one end of the junction differs from germline and may be a read error. The chain employs TRBV5-1 and TRBJ2-1; D may be TRBD1 (5 bases). The CDR3 sequence is 14 residues long. In germline, CDR1 is SGHRS, CDR2 YFSETQ. The CDR3 coding sequence is TGCACCAGCAGGGCGGATCTACCCAACAATGAGCAGTTCTTC. Translating gives CTSRADLPNNEQFF. The variable domain in full, with the rest retrieved from reference TRBV5-1 and TRBJ2-1, is KAGVTQTPRYLIKTRGQQVTLSCSPISGHRSVSWYQQTPGQGLQFLFEYFSETQRNKGNFPGRFSGRQFSNSRSEMNVSTLELGDSALYLCTSRADLPNNEQFFGPGTRLTVL.

The sample holds one count of this clone. The chain employs TRBV29-1 and TRBJ1-1, with D hard to call. The CDR3 contains 13 residues. Trimming stripped 4 bases from V and 0 bases from J, with 9 bases between. Germline CDR1 is SQVTM and CDR2 is ANQGSEA. The CDR3 reads CSVARRMNTEAFF. The CDR3 DNA reads TGCAGCGTTGCACGCAGAATGAACACTGAAGCTTTCTTT.

The rearrangement uses TRBV30 and TRBJ2-3; the D gene is possibly TRBD1 (6 bases). Germline V CDR1 and CDR2: GTSNPN, SVGIG (reference sequence). Trimming removed 1 base at V and 0 bases at J, with 17 bases between. The CDR3 has 17 residues. CDR3 amino acids: CAWSGRIQGYSTDTQYF. The CDR3 nucleotides are TGTGCCTGGAGTGGGAGGATTCAGGGGTATAGCACAGATACGCAGTATTTT. Complete variable domain (other parts from reference TRBV30 and TRBJ2-3): SQTIHQWPATLVQPVGSPLSLECTVEGTSNPNLYWYRQAAGRGLQLLFYSVGIGQISSEVPQNLSASRPQDRQFILSSKKLLLSDSGFYLCAWSGRIQGYSTDTQYFGPGTRLTVL.

The rearrangement uses TRBV7-2 and TRBJ2-1, with 9 positions matching TRBD1. J was trimmed by 7 bases and V by 1 base; bases with no gene match: 5. The germline V gene has CDR1 SGHTA and CDR2 FQGNSA. This CDR3 spans 15 amino acids. CDR3 DNA sequence: TGTGCCAGCAGCTTAGTCGGGACAGGGAAAAATGAGCAGTTCTTC. Protein: CASSLVGTGKNEQFF.

The V call is TRBV7-8, the J call TRBJ1-1, with TRBD1 matching over 7 bases. The CDR3 has 16 amino acids. J lost 0 bases, V lost 5 bases, and 9 bases had no gene match. Per germline, CDR1 SGHVS and CDR2 FQNEAQ. This CDR3 is CASSAQIRGMNTEAFF. CDR3 sequence (DNA): TGTGCCAGCAGCGCTCAAATCAGGGGGATGAACACTGAAGCTTTCTTT.

The J gene is TRBJ2-7, the V gene TRBV29-1, with D perhaps TRBD2 (6 bases). Germline CDR1 SQVTM, CDR2 ANQGSEA. The CDR3 loop spans 17 amino acids. Trimming left V 4 bases short and J 4 bases short, with 26 bases between. Here the CDR3 reads CSVVGQSSASGSYEQYV. CDR3 sequence (DNA): TGCAGCGTTGTAGGGCAGTCTAGCGCGAGTGGGTCGTACGAGCAGTACGTC.

This clone was found a few times. The rearrangement links TRBV7-3 to TRBJ1-6; unclear D gene. Trimming pared 1 base from V and 7 bases from J, leaving 8 bases between. Germline CDR1 and CDR2: SGHTA and FQGTGA. This CDR3 contains 14 residues. CDR3 region: CASSLMYQNSPLHF. In DNA form, the CDR3 reads TGTGCCAGCAGCTTAATGTATCAGAATTCACCCCTCCACTTT.

This rearrangement joins TRBV28 to TRBJ2-1; 11 bases fit TRBD2. The CDR3 is 15 amino acids. Germline V gives CDR1 MDHEN, CDR2 SYDVKM. V shed 5 bases and J 5 bases; nucleotides not matched to a gene: 5. CDR3: CASSPIAGGHNEQFF. The CDR3 coding sequence is TGTGCCAGCAGTCCCATAGCGGGGGGGCACAATGAGCAGTTCTTC.

The genes are TRBV28 and TRBJ2-1; 8 bases are a match to TRBD1. CDR1 MDHEN and CDR2 SYDVKM come from the germline V gene. There are 14 residues in the CDR3. After removal of 4 bases from V and 8 bases from J, the junction contained 7 bases not matched to a gene. The CDR3 coding sequence is TGTGCCAGCAGTTCCCGGGACAGGTCTGATGAGCAGTTCTTC. It is translated as CASSSRDRSDEQFF.

The J gene is TRBJ2-1, the V gene TRBV19, with TRBD1 matching 12 bases. The CDR3 is 15 residues long. The germline CDR1 and CDR2 sequences are LNHDA and SQIVND (reference sequence). Trimming took 5 bases from V and 8 from J; bases not matched to a gene: 7. CDR3 loop: CASSGRDRGLHEQFF. CDR3 bases: TGTGCCAGTAGTGGCCGGGACAGGGGGCTCCATGAGCAGTTCTTC.

V and J are TRBV5-6 and TRBJ1-4; 7 bases are shared with TRBD1. The CDR3 loop spans 18 amino acids. Losses at the gene ends were 3 bases for V and 0 bases for J; bases not matched to a gene: 11. CDR1 SGHDT and CDR2 YYEEEE come from the germline V gene. CDR3 residues: CASSSYRGPYATNEKLFF. In nucleotides, the CDR3 is TGTGCCAGCAGCTCCTACAGGGGCCCCTATGCAACTAATGAAAAACTGTTTTTT. Full variable domain (remainder filled in from reference TRBV5-6 and TRBJ1-4): DAGVTQSPTHLIKTRGQQVTLRCSPKSGHDTVSWYQQALGQGPQFIFQYYEEEERQRGNFPDRFSGHQFPNYSSELNVNALLLGDSALYLCASSSYRGPYATNEKLFFGSGTQLSVL.

As regards this clone: Other DNA sequences within the sample encode an identical CDR3. The chain recombines TRBV6-1 with TRBJ2-6; the match to TRBD1 covers 7 bases. Germline CDR1 reads MNHNS; CDR2 reads SASEGT. The CDR3 contains 15 residues. V lost 4 bases, J lost 2 bases, and 2 bases stayed unmatched. CDR3 residues: CASSATGAGANVLTF. The CDR3 DNA sequence: TGTGCCAGCAGTGCCACAGGGGCTGGGGCCAACGTCCTGACTTTC.

J is TRBJ2-3 and V is TRBV6-5, with D uncertain. Germline V lookup: CDR1 MNHEY, CDR2 SVGAGI. This CDR3 is 12 amino acids long. The V and J ends lost 4 bases and 6 bases respectively, with 8 bases between them. The CDR3 reads CASSSAGDTQYF. DNA of the CDR3: TGTGCCAGCAGTTCCGCCGGGGATACGCAGTATTTT.

This chain joins TRBV4-2 and TRBJ1-6; 7 positions agree with TRBD1. Germline CDR1 is LGHNA and CDR2 is YNFKEQ. Trimming took 4 bases from V and 0 from J; bases not matched to a gene: 3. The CDR3 sequence is 16 residues long. The CDR3 here is CASSRDRDSYNSPLHF. The DNA of the CDR3 is TGTGCCAGCAGCCGAGACAGGGACTCCTATAATTCACCCCTCCACTTT.

This chain uses TRBV15 with TRBJ1-4; D unresolved. V lost 0 bases to trimming and J lost 8 bases, with 13 bases between them. The germline V gene has CDR1 LNHNV and CDR2 YYDKDF (reference sequence). This CDR3 is built from 15 residues. In DNA, the CDR3 is TGTGCCACCAGCAGAGATCCTGCTAATCGGGAAAAACTGTTTTTT. Its translation: CATSRDPANREKLFF.